This record covers a single T cell receptor (beta chain). The antigen is undetermined. This entry comes from a study of T cells in localized non-small cell lung cancer. The CDR3 spans 16 residues. V shed 4 bases and J shed 1 base, with 14 bases lying between them. The germline gives CDR1 SGHNT, CDR2 YYREEE (reference sequence). General study findings and limits: Exceeding tumor, uninvolved adjacent lung had the highest T cell clonality.

TCRdb keeps only in-frame clones here, not all; method: immunoSEQ multiplex PCR. The sample has about 55,000 clones, approximately 88% seen once. V is TRBV5-4 and J is TRBJ2-2; D is possibly TRBD2 (5 bases). This receptor was obtained from a man aged 35-69 years with stage III lung adenocarcinoma. Sequencing was performed on peripheral blood mononuclear cells, taken before any cancer treatment. The CDR3 reads CASSLERFMNTGELFF. CDR3 nucleotides: TGTGCCAGCAGCCTGGAGCGGTTCATGAACACCGGGGAGCTGTTTTTT.